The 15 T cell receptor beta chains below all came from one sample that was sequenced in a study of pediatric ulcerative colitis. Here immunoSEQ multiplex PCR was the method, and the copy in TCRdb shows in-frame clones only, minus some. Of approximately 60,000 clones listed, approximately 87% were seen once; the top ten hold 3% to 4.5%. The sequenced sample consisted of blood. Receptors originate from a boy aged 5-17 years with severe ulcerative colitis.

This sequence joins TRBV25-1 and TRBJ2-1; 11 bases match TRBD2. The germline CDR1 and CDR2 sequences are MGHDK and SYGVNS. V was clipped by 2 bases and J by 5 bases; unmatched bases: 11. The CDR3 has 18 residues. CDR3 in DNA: TGTGCCAGCAGTGAACCCCAGTGGACTAGCGGGTACAACAATGAGCAGTTCTTC. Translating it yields CASSEPQWTSGYNNEQFF. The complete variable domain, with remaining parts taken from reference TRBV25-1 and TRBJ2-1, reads EADIYQTPRYLVIGTGKKITLECSQTMGHDKMYWYQQDPGMELHLIHYSYGVNSTEKGDLSSESTVSRIRTEHFPLTLESARPSHTSQYLCASSEPQWTSGYNNEQFFGPGTRLTVL.

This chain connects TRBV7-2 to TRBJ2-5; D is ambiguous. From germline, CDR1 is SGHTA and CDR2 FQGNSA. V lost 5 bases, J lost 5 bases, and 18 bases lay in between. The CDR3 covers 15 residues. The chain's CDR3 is CASSTIRSPRETQYF. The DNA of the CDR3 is TGTGCCAGCAGCACGATTAGGTCTCCTAGGGAGACCCAGTACTTC.

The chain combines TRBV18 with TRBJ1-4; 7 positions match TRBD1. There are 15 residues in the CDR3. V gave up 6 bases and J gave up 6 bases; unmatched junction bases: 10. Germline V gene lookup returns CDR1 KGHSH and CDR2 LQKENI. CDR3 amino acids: CASSPLAGGDEKLFF. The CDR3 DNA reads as TGTGCCAGCTCCCCCTTGGCAGGGGGGGATGAAAAACTGTTTTTT.

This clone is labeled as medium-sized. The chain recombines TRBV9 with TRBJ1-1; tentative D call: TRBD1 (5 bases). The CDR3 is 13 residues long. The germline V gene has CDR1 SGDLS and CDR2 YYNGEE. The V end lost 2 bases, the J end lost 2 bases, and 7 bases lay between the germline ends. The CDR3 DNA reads TGTGCCAGCAGCGTGCAGGGAAACACTGAAGCTTTCTTT. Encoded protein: CASSVQGNTEAFF.

The CDR3 spells CASSFQIVPSTDTQYF. The CDR3 DNA follows: TGTGCCAGCAGTTTTCAAATAGTCCCTAGCACAGATACGCAGTATTTT. The chain combines TRBV28 with TRBJ2-3; D gene uncertain. CDR3 length: 16 amino acids. CDR1 is MDHEN and CDR2 is SYDVKM in the germline V gene. V was shortened by 3 bases and J by 0 bases, with 13 bases between the two germline ends.

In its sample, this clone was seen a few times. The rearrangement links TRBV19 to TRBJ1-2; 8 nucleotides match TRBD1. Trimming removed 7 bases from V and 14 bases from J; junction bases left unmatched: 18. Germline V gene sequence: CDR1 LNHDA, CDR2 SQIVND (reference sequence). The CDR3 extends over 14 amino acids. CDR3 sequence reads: CASKSGDRGVWGTF. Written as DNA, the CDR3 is TGTGCCAGTAAAAGCGGAGACAGGGGCGTCTGGGGAACCTTC.

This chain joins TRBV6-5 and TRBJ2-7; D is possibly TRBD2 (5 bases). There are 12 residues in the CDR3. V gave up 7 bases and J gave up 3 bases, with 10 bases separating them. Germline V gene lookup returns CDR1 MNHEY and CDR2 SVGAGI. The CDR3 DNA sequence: TGTGCCAGCACCTCCACTAGCTACGAGCAGTACTTC. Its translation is CASTSTSYEQYF.

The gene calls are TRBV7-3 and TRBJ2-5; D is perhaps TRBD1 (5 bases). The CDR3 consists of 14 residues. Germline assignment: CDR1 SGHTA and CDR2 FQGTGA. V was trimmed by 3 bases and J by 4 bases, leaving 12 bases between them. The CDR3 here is CASSFTGQGETQYF. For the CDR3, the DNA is TGTGCCAGCAGCTTCACAGGTCAGGGAGAGACCCAGTACTTC.

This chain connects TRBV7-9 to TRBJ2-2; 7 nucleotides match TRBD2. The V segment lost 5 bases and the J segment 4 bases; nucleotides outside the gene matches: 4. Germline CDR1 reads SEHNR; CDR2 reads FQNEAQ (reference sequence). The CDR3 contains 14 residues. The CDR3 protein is CASSTRGGTGELFF. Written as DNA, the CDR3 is TGTGCCAGCAGCACCCGCGGGGGCACCGGGGAGCTGTTTTTT.

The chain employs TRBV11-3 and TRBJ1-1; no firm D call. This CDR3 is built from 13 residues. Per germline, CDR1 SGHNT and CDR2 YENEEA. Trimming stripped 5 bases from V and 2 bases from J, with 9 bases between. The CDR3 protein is CASSTGSNTEAFF. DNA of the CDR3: TGTGCCAGCAGCACCGGGAGCAACACTGAAGCTTTCTTT.

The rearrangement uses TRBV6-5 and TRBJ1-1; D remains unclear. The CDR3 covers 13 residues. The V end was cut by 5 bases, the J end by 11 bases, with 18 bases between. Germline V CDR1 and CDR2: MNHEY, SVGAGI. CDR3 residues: CASSTSPGVSAFF. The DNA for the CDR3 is TGTGCCAGCAGTACTTCTCCCGGGGTGAGCGCTTTCTTT.

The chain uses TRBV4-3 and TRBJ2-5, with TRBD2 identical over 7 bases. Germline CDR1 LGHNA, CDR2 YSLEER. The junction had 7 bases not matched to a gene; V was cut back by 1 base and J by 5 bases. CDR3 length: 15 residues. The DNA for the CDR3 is TGCGCCAGCAGCCAAGTCTCGGGAGGATTGGAGACCCAGTACTTC. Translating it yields CASSQVSGGLETQYF.

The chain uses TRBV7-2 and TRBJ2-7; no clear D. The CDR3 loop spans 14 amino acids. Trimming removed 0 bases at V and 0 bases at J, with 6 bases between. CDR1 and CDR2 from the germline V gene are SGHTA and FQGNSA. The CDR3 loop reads CASSLAGLSYEQYF. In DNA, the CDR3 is TGTGCCAGCAGCTTAGCGGGCCTCTCCTACGAGCAGTACTTC.

CDR3 in DNA: TGCAGCGTAGACAGGGGGCTCCACTATGGCTACACCTTC. This translates into CSVDRGLHYGYTF. This sequence joins TRBV29-1 and TRBJ1-2; 10 bases align to TRBD1. The CDR3 covers 13 residues. The V gene's germline CDR1 is SQVTM and CDR2 ANQGSEA. Trimming at V came to 6 bases and at J to 3 bases, leaving 4 bases not matched to a gene.

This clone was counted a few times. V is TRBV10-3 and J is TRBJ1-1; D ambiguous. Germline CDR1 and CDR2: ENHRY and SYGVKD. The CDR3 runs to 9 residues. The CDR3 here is CPRSAEAFF. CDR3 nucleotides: TGTCCCCGGAGTGCTGAAGCTTTCTTT.